Listed below are T cell receptor beta chains from one sample, sequenced in a study of cytomegalovirus exposure and HLA in healthy donors. The protocol was immunoSEQ multiplex PCR, while the TCRdb copy is restricted to in-frame clones and leaves out a portion. The table has some 190,000 clones, around three quarters seen once; the top ten hold 1.5% to 2%. Sequences were obtained from PBMCs. The receptors come from a woman in her twenties or thirties in good health and CMV-seronegative. Each CDR3 is given with its conserved first and last residue. The D gene is left open where the match is weak. Only some rows state a clone size, as once, few, many or a class for expanded clones.

cdr3_nt: TGTGCCAGCAGACCGGGAGGGGGGTTCGGGGCCTCCTACGAGCAGTACTTC; cdr3_aa: CASRPGGGFGASYEQYF; v_call: TRBV28; d_call: TRBD2; j_call: TRBJ2-7; clone_size: .
cdr3_nt: TGTGCCAGTAGTATAGGGACAGGGGGCGCGGAAAACTACGAGCAGTACTTC; cdr3_aa: CASSIGTGGAENYEQYF; v_call: TRBV19; d_call: TRBD1; j_call: TRBJ2-7; clone_size: few
cdr3_nt: TGTGCCAGCTCACCCGACAGGGATGCTTTCTTT; cdr3_aa: CASSPDRDAFF; v_call: TRBV18; d_call: TRBD1; j_call: TRBJ1-1; clone_size: .
cdr3_nt: TGCGCCAGCAGCTGGAATCCTGACACCGGACTAGCGGGTGACACAGATACGCAGTATTTT; cdr3_aa: CASSWNPDTGLAGDTDTQYF; v_call: TRBV5-1; d_call: TRBD2; j_call: TRBJ2-3; clone_size: .
cdr3_nt: TGTGCCAGCAGCGCATTAGCCGGGACTATAACGCGAAACATTCAGTACTTC; cdr3_aa: CASSALAGTITRNIQYF; v_call: TRBV11-2; d_call: TRBD2; j_call: TRBJ2-4; clone_size: .
cdr3_nt: TGTGCCAGCAGCTTAATCCCCGGAGGCAATGAGCAGTTCTTC; cdr3_aa: CASSLIPGGNEQFF; v_call: TRBV7-3; d_call: .; j_call: TRBJ2-1; clone_size: .
cdr3_nt: TGTGCCAGCAGTTCCGTTTTTCGGGGCACTGAAGCTTTCTTT; cdr3_aa: CASSSVFRGTEAFF; v_call: TRBV6-5; d_call: .; j_call: TRBJ1-1; clone_size: .
cdr3_nt: TGTGCCAGCAGCTTGGTCGAAGAGACCCAGTACTTC; cdr3_aa: CASSLVEETQYF; v_call: TRBV5-4; d_call: .; j_call: TRBJ2-5; clone_size: .
cdr3_nt: TGCGCCAGCAGCCCCGCGGTGGCGGGTTCGAACACCGGGGAGCTGTTTTTT; cdr3_aa: CASSPAVAGSNTGELFF; v_call: TRBV4-3; d_call: .; j_call: TRBJ2-2; clone_size: medium-sized
cdr3_nt: TGTGCCAGCAGTTACTGGCCTAGACAGGGATCACCCCTCCACTTT; cdr3_aa: CASSYWPRQGSPLHF; v_call: TRBV6-6; d_call: TRBD1; j_call: TRBJ1-6; clone_size: .
cdr3_nt: TGTGCCAGCAGCTTAGGACAGGGGTTAGATACGCAGTATTTT; cdr3_aa: CASSLGQGLDTQYF; v_call: TRBV7-9; d_call: TRBD1; j_call: TRBJ2-3; clone_size: .
cdr3_nt: TGCGCCAGCACAGAGGGAACCTACGAGCAGTACTTC; cdr3_aa: CASTEGTYEQYF; v_call: TRBV10-2; d_call: .; j_call: TRBJ2-7; clone_size: .
cdr3_nt: TGTGCCACCAGCAGACGGGACTTGGGGGAGACCCAGTACTTC; cdr3_aa: CATSRRDLGETQYF; v_call: TRBV15; d_call: .; j_call: TRBJ2-5; clone_size: .
cdr3_nt: TGTGCCAGCAGCGCAGTGGGACAGGGGGCTCGGGGCTACACCTTC; cdr3_aa: CASSAVGQGARGYTF; v_call: TRBV9; d_call: TRBD1; j_call: TRBJ1-2; clone_size: .